The next 10 T cell receptor beta chains were all read from a single sample in a study of T cells after yellow fever vaccination. Using its own MiXCR run on the 5' RACE reads, TCRdb lists one record per CDR3 protein. Of 250,000 to 300,000 distinct CDR3 sequences in the sample, approximately 13% were seen once. Material: CD4+ T cells sorted from PBMCs, obtained 45 days after the yellow fever booster vaccination. These receptors were taken from a man aged 30-40 years who received the YFV17D yellow fever vaccine.

This rearrangement joins TRBV28 to TRBJ2-5; TRBD1 matches 11 bases. The junction had 7 bases not matched to a gene; V was cut back by 7 bases and J by 0 bases. The V gene's germline CDR1 is MDHEN and CDR2 SYDVKM. The CDR3 covers 16 residues. CDR3 in amino acids: CASTQVDRGHQETQYF. The CDR3 region has the DNA TGTGCCAGCACCCAGGTGGACAGGGGGCACCAAGAGACCCAGTACTTC.

This rearrangement joins TRBV12-3 or TRBV12-4 to TRBJ2-3, with 10 bases identical to TRBD2. V lost 7 bases and J lost 5; bases outside the gene matches: 6. CDR3 length: 14 residues. CDR3 in DNA: TGTGCCAGCAATCCTAGCGGGAGCGGAGATACGCAGTATTTT. This codes for CASNPSGSGDTQYF.

In this sample, this clonotype turned up a few times. The V and J genes are TRBV25-1 and TRBJ2-3; D may be TRBD2 (6 bases). The ends were cut back, 3 bases at V and 6 bases at J, with 19 bases in the middle. CDR3 length: 16 amino acids. CDR1 is MGHDK, CDR2 SYGVNS, per germline. The CDR3 DNA sequence: TGTGCCAGCAGTGATCTGAGGCGGGGTAGGGTGGATACGCAGTATTTT. This codes for CASSDLRRGRVDTQYF. Based on the CDR3 plus reference TRBV25-1 and TRBJ2-3, the full variable domain is EADIYQTPRYLVIGTGKKITLECSQTMGHDKMYWYQQDPGMELHLIHYSYGVNSTEKGDLSSESTVSRIRTEHFPLTLESARPSHTSQYLCASSDLRRGRVDTQYFGPGTRLTVL.

This chain uses TRBV7-8 with TRBJ2-5; 10 positions match TRBD1. The J segment lost 5 bases and the V segment lost 10 bases, leaving 4 bases of the junction unmatched. From germline, CDR1 is SGHVS and CDR2 FQNEAQ. The CDR3 has 12 amino acids. The CDR3 reads CANGQGGETQYF. The CDR3 coding sequence is TGTGCCAACGGACAGGGGGGCGAGACCCAGTACTTC.

The chain combines TRBV4-3 with TRBJ2-7; D call uncertain. Per the germline V gene, CDR1 is LGHNA and CDR2 is YSLEER. The V end lost 3 bases, the J end lost 3 bases, and 9 bases lay between the germline ends. This CDR3 region has 13 residues. The CDR3 DNA follows: TGCGCCAGCAGCCAGGTTGGAGTCTACGAGCAGTACTTC. As protein: CASSQVGVYEQYF.

This clonotype was seen a few times. The chain employs TRBV5-1 and TRBJ2-5, with D maybe TRBD2 (5 bases). The CDR3 runs 14 residues. Trimming pared 1 base from V and 2 bases from J, leaving 9 bases between. Germline V gene lookup returns CDR1 SGHRS and CDR2 YFSETQ. This CDR3 is CASSLSGGQETQYF. CDR3 coding DNA: TGCGCCAGCAGCTTGAGTGGAGGACAAGAGACCCAGTACTTC.

This clonotype was counted only a few times. V usage is TRBV6-5 and J usage is TRBJ2-3; D possibly corresponds to TRBD2 (5 bases). V was cut by 3 bases and J by 2 bases, with 12 bases left in between. Germline CDR1 MNHEY, CDR2 SVGAGI. This CDR3 contains 15 residues. CDR3 region: CASSYGRVLTDTQYF. In DNA form, the CDR3 reads TGTGCCAGCAGTTATGGGCGGGTTCTCACAGATACGCAGTATTTT.

The gene calls are TRBV9 and TRBJ2-3; D remains unclear. V was trimmed by 3 bases and J by 6 bases, leaving 20 bases between them. CDR3 length: 16 amino acids. The V gene's germline CDR1 is SGDLS and CDR2 YYNGEE. The CDR3 here is CASSERPGLGKDTQYF. Here the CDR3 DNA reads TGTGCCAGCAGCGAGAGGCCGGGCCTAGGGAAGGATACGCAGTATTTT.

This clonotype appeared a few times. The chain is built from TRBV20-1 and TRBJ2-7, with 8 positions matching TRBD2. CDR3 length equals 14 residues. V trimming: 3 bases; J trimming: 7 bases; junction bases outside the gene matches: 11. The V gene's germline CDR1 is DFQATT and CDR2 SNEGSKA (reference sequence). The chain's CDR3 is CSASGGGRYGEQYF. The CDR3 coding sequence is TGCAGTGCTAGCGGGGGCGGGAGGTATGGGGAGCAGTACTTC.

This clonotype was seen a handful of times. This rearrangement joins TRBV6-5 to TRBJ2-7; 11 nucleotides line up with TRBD2. The CDR3 runs to 15 residues. Germline CDR1 is MNHEY and CDR2 is SVGAGI. V shed 0 bases, J shed 4 bases, and the junction held 2 bases outside the gene matches. The CDR3 nucleotides read TGTGCCAGCAGTTACTCGGCTAGCGGGAGGTACGAGCAGTACTTC. Its protein is CASSYSASGRYEQYF.